One and the same sample provided the 17 T cell receptor beta chains below, sequenced in a study of neurological immune-mediated disorders. TCRdb reprocessed the 5' RACE reads with MiXCR, giving one entry per CDR3 protein. The sample carries approximately 86,000 distinct CDR3 sequences, around 2.6% recorded once. The sequenced sample consisted of PBMCs. The receptors derive from a woman aged 25 to 45 with multiple sclerosis.

This clonotype came up many times. This chain uses TRBV5-1 with TRBJ2-1; 10 bases agree with TRBD1. CDR1 is SGHRS and CDR2 is YFSETQ in the germline V gene. The CDR3 contains 14 residues. The J segment lost 5 bases and the V segment lost 3 bases, leaving 2 bases of the junction unmatched. In DNA form, the CDR3 reads TGCGCCAGCAGCTCCGGGACAGGGGACAATGAGCAGTTCTTC. Protein sequence: CASSSGTGDNEQFF.

This clonotype was detected ten times or more. The J gene is TRBJ2-7, the V gene TRBV5-5; 7 bases are a match to TRBD2. The trim removed 2 bases at V and 4 bases at J, leaving 9 bases unmatched. CDR1 and CDR2 from the germline V gene are SGHKS and YYEKEE (reference sequence). The length of the CDR3 is 15 residues. CDR3 residues: CASSFLLGGIYEQYF. CDR3 DNA sequence: TGTGCCAGCAGCTTCTTGCTGGGGGGGATTTACGAGCAGTACTTC.

This clonotype has at least ten counts. The chain joins TRBV7-2 to TRBJ2-3; the match to TRBD2 covers 8 bases. Looked up from germline, CDR1 is SGHTA and CDR2 is FQGNSA. J gave up 3 bases and V 2 bases, and 4 bases lay outside the gene matches. The CDR3 contains 15 residues. CDR3 protein: CASSLSGRVTDTQYF. CDR3 DNA: TGTGCCAGCAGCTTAAGCGGGAGAGTTACAGATACGCAGTATTTT.

In this sample, this clonotype turned up many times. The J gene is TRBJ2-7, the V gene TRBV7-9, with TRBD1 matching 7 bases. Germline loops: CDR1 SEHNR, CDR2 FQNEAQ (reference sequence). This CDR3 contains 14 residues. The J segment lost 4 bases and the V segment lost 5 bases, leaving 8 bases of the junction unmatched. CDR3 sequence reads: CASSPVGGRYEQYF. The CDR3, as DNA: TGTGCCAGCAGCCCCGTAGGGGGCCGGTACGAGCAGTACTTC.

Many counts were recorded for this clonotype. The gene calls are TRBV28 and TRBJ2-7; TRBD2 matches at 9 bases. CDR3 length: 13 residues. Trimming took 9 bases from V and 3 from J; bases not matched to a gene: 6. The V gene's germline CDR1 is MDHEN and CDR2 SYDVKM. DNA of the CDR3: TGTGCCAGTGTTAGCGGGAGAGACTACGAGCAGTACTTC. Its translation: CASVSGRDYEQYF.

This clonotype was counted many times. CDR3 sequence: CASSVDQGTYEQYF. In DNA form, the CDR3 reads TGTGCCAGCAGCGTAGACCAGGGAACCTACGAGCAGTACTTC. V usage is TRBV9 and J usage is TRBJ2-7; D may be TRBD1 (5 bases). V lost 0 bases to trimming and J lost 2 bases, with 9 bases between them. There are 14 residues in the CDR3. The germline gives CDR1 SGDLS, CDR2 YYNGEE.

This clonotype was observed many times. An end of the junction differs from the germline gene, which may be a read error. This rearrangement joins TRBV12-3 or TRBV12-4 to TRBJ2-1, with 10 bases identical to TRBD2. There are 13 residues in the CDR3. The DNA of the CDR3 is TGTGCCAGCAGCAAAATAGTCACTAGCGGGATCATCTTC. The encoded protein is CASSKIVTSGIIF.

This clonotype has at least ten counts. This chain connects TRBV4-3 to TRBJ1-2; tentative D call: TRBD1 (5 bases). The CDR3 extends over 18 amino acids. The germline V gene encodes CDR1 LGHNA and CDR2 YSLEER. Trimming pared 4 bases from V and 0 bases from J, leaving 21 bases between. Here the CDR3 DNA reads TGCGCCAGCAGCCCCTTCGTCGGGGGATCTGAAACTAACTATGGCTACACCTTC. Protein: CASSPFVGGSETNYGYTF.

This clonotype was seen many times. The chain uses TRBV7-2 and TRBJ2-2; no definite D call. CDR3 length: 13 amino acids. The germline gives CDR1 SGHTA, CDR2 FQGNSA. V lost 2 bases to trimming and J lost 4 bases, with 5 bases between them. The CDR3 sequence is CASSLWVTGELFF. Written as DNA, the CDR3 is TGTGCCAGCAGCTTATGGGTCACCGGGGAGCTGTTTTTT.

This clonotype came up many times. The chain uses TRBV14 and TRBJ1-2, with D uncertain. Germline CDR1 is SGHDN and CDR2 is FVKESK. This CDR3 is 15 amino acids long. The V end lost 4 bases, the J end lost 4 bases, and 16 bases lay between the germline ends. The CDR3 is CASSPLGVFGYGYTF. The CDR3 DNA follows: TGTGCCAGCAGCCCCCTTGGGGTTTTCGGCTATGGCTACACCTTC.

This clonotype was observed at least ten times. The chain links TRBV7-2 to TRBJ1-5; D is perhaps TRBD1 (6 bases). The CDR3 has 15 residues. V was clipped by 4 bases and J by 4 bases, with 14 bases between them. Looked up from germline, CDR1 is SGHTA and CDR2 is FQGNSA. Here the CDR3 reads CASSYRSQGNQPQHF. The CDR3 nucleotides read TGTGCCAGCAGCTACCGGTCGCAGGGGAATCAGCCCCAGCATTTT.

This clonotype was found many times. This chain links TRBV10-2 with TRBJ2-7; D possibly uses TRBD1 or TRBD2 (5 bases each). The CDR3 is made up of 14 amino acids. Trimming took off 8 bases at V and 7 bases at J, with 21 bases between the two ends. Germline assignment: CDR1 WSHSY and CDR2 SAAADI. CDR3 in amino acids: CASLGVAVRGEQYF. As DNA, the CDR3 is TGCGCCAGCCTAGGGGTGGCAGTCCGGGGTGAGCAGTACTTC.

This clonotype was detected many times. The chain recombines TRBV5-1 with TRBJ2-7, with D perhaps matching TRBD1 (5 bases). Germline values: CDR1 SGHRS, CDR2 YFSETQ. Between the trimmed V and J ends, which lost 0 bases and 8 bases, there was a span of 18 bases. The CDR3 sequence is 15 residues long. The CDR3 is CASSLVRDGLNQQYF. In nucleotides, the CDR3 is TGCGCCAGCAGCTTGGTCAGGGATGGGCTTAACCAGCAGTACTTC.

This clonotype has at least ten counts. The genes are TRBV7-8 and TRBJ1-5, with TRBD1 as a possible D gene (5 bases). The CDR3 has 15 amino acids. The germline V gene encodes CDR1 SGHVS and CDR2 FQNEAQ. Trimming pared 2 bases from V and 5 bases from J, leaving 13 bases between. CDR3 loop: CASSLSGGGYQPQHF. The CDR3 region has the DNA TGTGCCAGCAGCTTATCTGGGGGGGGGTATCAGCCCCAGCATTTT.

This clonotype has a handful of counts. A read error may explain this, as a much larger clone is one base away. This sequence joins TRBV28 and TRBJ1-6; 7 positions agree with TRBD1. The V gene's germline CDR1 is MDHEN and CDR2 SYDVKM. The CDR3 covers 15 residues. CDR3 protein: CASSQGGSYNSPLNF. The CDR3, as DNA: TGTGCCAGCAGCCAGGGGGGTTCCTATAATTCACCCCTCAACTTT.

This clonotype was found many times. The V call is TRBV9, the J call TRBJ2-2, with 15 bases identical to TRBD2. The CDR3 sequence is 17 residues long. Germline V gene data show CDR1 as SGDLS and CDR2 as YYNGEE. Trimming removed 0 bases from V and 4 bases from J; junction bases left unmatched: 1. The CDR3: CASSVGTSGRGTGELFF. The CDR3 bases are TGTGCCAGCAGCGTAGGGACTAGCGGGAGGGGCACCGGGGAGCTGTTTTTT.

This clonotype was detected many times. This sequence joins TRBV25-1 and TRBJ1-5; D ambiguous. CDR3 length: 13 amino acids. CDR1 MGHDK and CDR2 SYGVNS come from the germline V gene. V lost 9 bases to trimming and J lost 5 bases, with 14 bases between them. The CDR3 region is CARGDRLDQPQHF. The DNA for the CDR3 is TGTGCCAGGGGAGACCGATTAGATCAGCCCCAGCATTTT.